Listed below are T cell receptor beta chains from one sample, sequenced in a study of spatial heterogeneity in lung cancer. TCRdb itself ran the 5' RACE reads through MiXCR, one entry per CDR3 protein. Altogether 20,000 to 25,000 distinct CDR3 sequences are present, under 4% being singletons, with the ten largest covering 29%. The sequencing used PBMCs, collected at surgery. The receptor source for this set is a female donor with early-stage non-small cell lung cancer. Both conserved end residues are part of each CDR3. Clone size, where shown, is once, few, many, or a class for clones that have expanded.

TRBV6-6	many	TRBJ2-7	CASSYGGGRAAEQYF
TRBV5-5	NA	TRBJ1-5	CASSLKGASNQPQHF
TRBV5-1	many	TRBJ2-3	CASSLDGGGDTQYF
TRBV5-1	many	TRBJ2-1	CASNQGLSSYNEQFF
TRBV7-9	many	TRBJ2-1	CASSLGRDLNEQFF
TRBV7-7	many	TRBJ2-3	CASSSGLGSTDTQYF
TRBV7-6	many	TRBJ2-6	CASSLVGGLWSGANVLTF
TRBV20-1	many	TRBJ2-1	CSASGREGLGNEQFF
TRBV5-1	many	TRBJ1-2	CASSLEGNYGYTF
TRBV5-1	many	TRBJ2-5	CASSFASGVETQYF
TRBV10-2	many	TRBJ2-1	CASSESLSLSYNEQFF